These 14 T cell receptor beta chains originate from one sample sequenced in a study of T cells in localized non-small cell lung cancer. Some clones are missing from TCRdb's copy, which holds only in-frame ones; the method was immunoSEQ multiplex PCR. Here the sample spans over 30,000 clones, roughly 78% being singletons. Source: peripheral blood, taken before any cancer treatment. These receptors were obtained from a male donor at least 60 years old with stage II squamous cell lung carcinoma.

The V and J genes are TRBV29-1 and TRBJ2-1; 9 nucleotides match TRBD1. After removal of 0 bases from V and 6 bases from J, the junction contained 3 bases not matched to a gene. Germline-derived CDR1 and CDR2 are SQVTM and ANQGSEA. The CDR3 is 14 amino acids. CDR3 coding DNA: TGCAGCGTTGAAGAGTGGGACAGGGCCAATGAGCAGTTCTTC. Its translation: CSVEEWDRANEQFF.

The V gene is TRBV11-2, the J gene TRBJ2-1, with D uncertain. The CDR3 runs to 12 residues. The ends were cut back, 5 bases at V and 10 bases at J, with 12 bases in the middle. Germline V gene data show CDR1 as SGHAT and CDR2 as FQNNGV. The CDR3 DNA reads as TGTGCCAGCAGCCTGGGCGAGCAAGAGCAGTTCTTC. Its protein product is CASSLGEQEQFF.

The CDR3 loop reads CAWKRSGNTIYF. DNA of the CDR3: TGTGCCTGGAAGCGCTCTGGAAACACCATATATTTT. The chain recombines TRBV30 with TRBJ1-3; D is uncertain. The germline CDR1 and CDR2 sequences are GTSNPN and SVGIG (reference sequence). V lost 4 bases, J lost 0 bases, and 4 bases lay in between. The CDR3 is made up of 12 amino acids. Using reference TRBV30 and TRBJ1-3 for the parts outside the CDR3, the full variable domain is SQTIHQWPATLVQPVGSPLSLECTVEGTSNPNLYWYRQAAGRGLQLLFYSVGIGQISSEVPQNLSASRPQDRQFILSSKKLLLSDSGFYLCAWKRSGNTIYFGEGSWLTVV.

J is TRBJ1-6 and V is TRBV2; D unresolved. The CDR3 runs to 13 residues. V was shortened by 11 bases and J by 6 bases, with 14 bases between the two germline ends. Germline V gene sequence: CDR1 SNHLY, CDR2 FYNNEI. The CDR3 loop reads CAGRDFLNSPLHF. In DNA form, the CDR3 reads TGTGCCGGTCGTGATTTCCTTAATTCACCCCTCCACTTT.

The chain is built from TRBV6-5 and TRBJ1-2; no clear D gene. Per germline, CDR1 MNHEY and CDR2 SVGAGI. The CDR3 loop spans 15 amino acids. Trimming cost V 0 bases and J 10 bases, with 18 bases left between them. CDR3 loop: CASSYSHSPDELYTF. The CDR3 DNA is TGTGCCAGCAGTTACTCACACAGCCCGGACGAACTCTACACCTTC.

The chain employs TRBV10-3 and TRBJ2-7; the D gene is possibly TRBD1 (5 bases). Germline V gene data show CDR1 as ENHRY and CDR2 as SYGVKD. V gave up 2 bases and J gave up 2 bases, with 10 bases separating them. The CDR3 totals 14 residues. The CDR3 spells CAISESVRAYEQYF. DNA for the CDR3: TGTGCCATCAGTGAGAGCGTCAGGGCCTACGAGCAGTACTTC.

The V and J genes are TRBV6-1 and TRBJ1-5, with 8 bases that match TRBD1. Trimming took 6 bases from V and 2 from J; bases not matched to a gene: 6. The CDR3 sequence is 15 residues long. The V gene's germline CDR1 is MNHNS and CDR2 SASEGT. DNA of the CDR3: TGTGCCAGCAGCATAGGACAGGGTGGCAATCAGCCCCAGCATTTT. Its translation: CASSIGQGGNQPQHF.

A few counts support this clone. The V and J genes are TRBV6-1 and TRBJ2-5; 7 bases fit TRBD2. Losses at the gene ends were 4 bases for V and 5 bases for J; bases not matched to a gene: 10. The length of the CDR3 is 15 residues. Germline values: CDR1 MNHNS, CDR2 SASEGT. The CDR3 region is CASSGGEGIWETQYF. The CDR3 DNA follows: TGTGCCAGCAGTGGAGGGGAGGGCATATGGGAGACCCAGTACTTC.

The gene calls are TRBV10-2 and TRBJ1-1; TRBD1 matches at 7 bases. V shed 6 bases, J shed 6 bases, and the junction held 4 bases outside the gene matches. This CDR3 is built from 12 residues. Per the germline V gene, CDR1 is WSHSY and CDR2 is SAAADI. The CDR3, as DNA: TGCGCCAGCAGCCCACAGGGGCCTGAAGCTTTCTTT. As protein: CASSPQGPEAFF.

The chain employs TRBV11-2 and TRBJ2-1; D is perhaps TRBD1 (6 bases). The V and J ends lost 4 bases and 7 bases respectively, with 14 bases between them. CDR1 is SGHAT and CDR2 is FQNNGV in the germline V gene. This CDR3 has 14 residues. The CDR3 region is CASSSQGWGNEQFF. CDR3 nucleotides: TGTGCCAGCAGCTCCCAGGGGTGGGGAAATGAGCAGTTCTTC. The full variable domain, completed using reference TRBV11-2 and TRBJ2-1, is EAGVAQSPRYKIIEKRQSVAFWCNPISGHATLYWYQQILGQGPKLLIQFQNNGVVDDSQLPKDRFSAERLKGVDSTLKIQPAKLEDSAVYLCASSSQGWGNEQFFGPGTRLTVL.

The chain combines TRBV30 with TRBJ2-5; perhaps TRBD1 as D (6 bases). Deletions cut 0 bases from V and 3 bases from J, with 11 bases between. Germline CDR1 is GTSNPN and CDR2 is SVGIG (reference sequence). This CDR3 contains 14 residues. The CDR3, as DNA: TGTGCCTGGAGTGTATGGGCAGGGGAAGAGACCCAGTACTTC. Amino acids: CAWSVWAGEETQYF.

The chain links TRBV4-1 to TRBJ2-7; D may be TRBD2 (6 bases). The CDR3 is 13 amino acids. With 2 bases removed from V and 4 bases from J, the gap between germline ends came to 9 bases. The germline gives CDR1 MGHRA, CDR2 YSYEKL. CDR3 bases: TGCGCCAGCAGCCAACCGGGAGTTTACGAGCAGTACTTC. It codes for CASSQPGVYEQYF.

The V gene is TRBV14, the J gene TRBJ2-1; 12 positions match TRBD2. V gave up 4 bases and J gave up 4 bases; unmatched junction bases: 17. Germline CDR1 and CDR2: SGHDN and FVKESK. CDR3 size: 20 residues. The CDR3 loop reads CASSLERGSSGRAEYNEQFF. The CDR3, as DNA: TGTGCCAGCAGCCTCGAAAGGGGGTCTAGCGGGAGGGCCGAGTACAATGAGCAGTTCTTC.

This clone was observed a few times. The CDR3 nucleotides read TGTGCCAGCAGCTTTGGGTTGGGGGATACGCAGTATTTT. Its translation: CASSFGLGDTQYF. This chain joins TRBV11-3 and TRBJ2-3; D is ambiguous. The CDR3 loop spans 13 amino acids. V lost 3 bases and J lost 6, with 10 bases in between. CDR1 is SGHNT and CDR2 is YENEEA in the germline V gene.